This T cell receptor beta chain was captured by sequencing in a study of human thymus T cells. The assay was immunoSEQ multiplex PCR, and TCRdb's table has in-frame clones only and misses some. The top ten hold 0.02% to 0.025% of the sample, which has some 120,000 clones, over 85% seen once. Study results and caveats: An apparent bias in V and J gene usage was seen in thymic and blood repertoires. Unrelated individuals were reported by related research to share highly overlapping thymic repertoires.

With 0 bases clipped from V and 4 bases from J, the junction kept 5 bases outside the gene matches. The CDR3 covers 15 residues. CDR1 is MNHNS, CDR2 SASEGT, per germline. As for this clone: Antigen specificity is unknown.

During corrective heart surgery, resections were taken, and the thymus tissue came from them. This rearrangement joins TRBV6-1 to TRBJ2-5, with TRBD1 matching over 7 bases. The receptor was derived from a boy in the first two years of life with a congenital heart defect but otherwise immunologically healthy. What was sequenced was thymus tissue. The CDR3 reads CASSEARGPGETQYF. CDR3 nucleotide sequence: TGTGCCAGCAGTGAAGCGAGGGGGCCTGGAGAGACCCAGTACTTC.